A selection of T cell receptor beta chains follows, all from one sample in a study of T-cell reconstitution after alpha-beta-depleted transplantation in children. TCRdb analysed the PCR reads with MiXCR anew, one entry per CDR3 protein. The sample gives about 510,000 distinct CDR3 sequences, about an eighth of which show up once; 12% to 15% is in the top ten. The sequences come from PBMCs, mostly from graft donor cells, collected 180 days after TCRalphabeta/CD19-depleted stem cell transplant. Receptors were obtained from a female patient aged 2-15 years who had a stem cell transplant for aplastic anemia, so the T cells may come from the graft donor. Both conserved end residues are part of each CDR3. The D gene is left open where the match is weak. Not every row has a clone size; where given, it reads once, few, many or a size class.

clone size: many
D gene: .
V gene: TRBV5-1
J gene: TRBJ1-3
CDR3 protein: CASSLERPGSGNTIYF
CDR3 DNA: TGCGCCAGCAGCTTGGAAAGGCCGGGCTCTGGAAACACCATATATTTT

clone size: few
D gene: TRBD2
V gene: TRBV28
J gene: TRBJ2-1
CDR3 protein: CASSRETSAVYNEQFF
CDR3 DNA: TGTGCCAGCAGTCGAGAGACTAGCGCGGTCTACAATGAGCAGTTCTTC

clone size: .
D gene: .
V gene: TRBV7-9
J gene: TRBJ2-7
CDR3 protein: CASSPKAGLGSYEQYF
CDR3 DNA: TGTGCCAGCAGCCCGAAGGCGGGGTTGGGCTCCTACGAGCAGTACTTC

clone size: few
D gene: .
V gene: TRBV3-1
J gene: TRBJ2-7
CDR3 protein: CASSLRLGEQYF
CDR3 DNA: TGTGCCAGCAGCCTCAGACTCGGCGAGCAGTACTTC

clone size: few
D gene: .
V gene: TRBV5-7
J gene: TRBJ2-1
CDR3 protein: CASSFDNEQFF
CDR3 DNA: TGTGCCAGCAGCTTTGACAATGAGCAGTTCTTC

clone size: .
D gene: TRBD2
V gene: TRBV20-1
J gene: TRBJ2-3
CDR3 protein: CSALPATSGASTDTQYF
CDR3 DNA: TGCAGTGCCCTCCCTGCCACTAGCGGGGCTAGCACAGATACGCAGTATTTT

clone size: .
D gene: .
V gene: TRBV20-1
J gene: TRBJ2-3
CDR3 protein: CSARDSGGSATQYF
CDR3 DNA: TGCAGTGCTAGAGATTCAGGGGGGTCTGCTACGCAGTATTTT

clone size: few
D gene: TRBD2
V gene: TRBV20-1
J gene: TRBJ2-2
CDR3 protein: CSARTLAGTGELFF
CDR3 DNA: TGCAGTGCTAGAACCCTAGCGGGCACCGGGGAGCTGTTTTTT

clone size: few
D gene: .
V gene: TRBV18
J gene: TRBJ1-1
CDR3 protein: CASSPSDTVTEAFF
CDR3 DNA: TGTGCCAGCTCACCAAGCGACACAGTCACTGAAGCTTTCTTT

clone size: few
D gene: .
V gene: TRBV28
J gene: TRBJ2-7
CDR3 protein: CASSAGLSYEQYF
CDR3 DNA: TGTGCCAGCAGTGCGGGTCTATCCTACGAGCAGTACTTC

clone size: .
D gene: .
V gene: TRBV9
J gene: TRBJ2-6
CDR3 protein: CASSVGGGVSGANVLTF
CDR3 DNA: TGTGCCAGCAGCGTAGGAGGAGGGGTCTCTGGGGCCAACGTCCTGACTTTC

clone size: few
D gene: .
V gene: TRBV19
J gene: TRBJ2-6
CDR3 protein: CASSSKLQRASGANVLTF
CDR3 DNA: TGTGCCAGTAGTTCCAAACTCCAGAGGGCGTCTGGGGCCAACGTCCTGACTTTC

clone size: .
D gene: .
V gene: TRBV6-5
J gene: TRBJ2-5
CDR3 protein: CASSRSGTKETQYF
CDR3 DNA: TGTGCCAGCAGCAGATCCGGGACCAAGGAGACCCAGTACTTC

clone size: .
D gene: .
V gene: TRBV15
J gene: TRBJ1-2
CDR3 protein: CATSRDRMGHGYTF
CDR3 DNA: TGTGCCACCAGCAGAGACCGGATGGGACATGGCTACACCTTC

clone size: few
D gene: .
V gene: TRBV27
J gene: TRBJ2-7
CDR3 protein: CASSLSVSGSYEQYF
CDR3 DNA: TGTGCCAGCAGTTTATCGGTTAGCGGTTCCTACGAGCAGTACTTC

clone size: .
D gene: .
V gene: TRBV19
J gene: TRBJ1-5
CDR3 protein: CASWSRGNQPQHF
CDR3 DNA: TGTGCCAGTTGGAGCAGGGGCAATCAGCCCCAGCATTTT

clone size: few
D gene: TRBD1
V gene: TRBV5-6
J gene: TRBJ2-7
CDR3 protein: CASRSTGVTFPFYEQYF
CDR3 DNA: TGTGCCAGCAGATCGACAGGGGTTACGTTCCCCTTCTACGAGCAGTACTTC

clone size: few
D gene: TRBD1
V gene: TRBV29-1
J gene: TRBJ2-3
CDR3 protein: CSVEPGQGNTDTQYF
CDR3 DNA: TGCAGCGTTGAGCCGGGACAGGGCAACACAGATACGCAGTATTTT

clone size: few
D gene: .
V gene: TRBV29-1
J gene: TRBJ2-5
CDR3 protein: CSVGPSEWRGETQYF
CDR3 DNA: TGCAGCGTTGGCCCTAGCGAATGGCGGGGAGAGACCCAGTACTTC

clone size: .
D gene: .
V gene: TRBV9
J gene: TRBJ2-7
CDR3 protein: CASSVAGVSPYEQYF
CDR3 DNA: TGTGCCAGCAGCGTAGCGGGAGTTAGTCCCTACGAGCAGTACTTC

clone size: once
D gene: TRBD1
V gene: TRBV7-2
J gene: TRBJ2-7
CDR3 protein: CASSFLGTGSYEQYF
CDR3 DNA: TGTGCCAGCAGCTTCTTAGGGACAGGTTCCTACGAGCAGTACTTC

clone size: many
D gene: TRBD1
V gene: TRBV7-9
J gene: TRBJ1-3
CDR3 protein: CASSLGSSGGGGNTIYF
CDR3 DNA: TGTGCCAGCAGCTTAGGATCCTCAGGGGGCGGTGGAAACACCATATATTTT

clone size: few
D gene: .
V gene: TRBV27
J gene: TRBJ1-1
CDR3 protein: CASSLSQQGENTEAFF
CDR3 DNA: TGTGCCAGCAGTTTATCGCAACAGGGTGAGAACACTGAAGCTTTCTTT